What follows is one T cell receptor beta chain and its context. The antigen remains undetermined. Assay used: immunoSEQ multiplex PCR; TCRdb lists only in-frame clones, some missing. The sample lists over 20,000 clones, roughly 90% occurring once. This sample stems from a study of T cells in localized non-small cell lung cancer. Notes on the study in general: Across samples, adjacent lung featured a median around 57 of the top 100 tumor clones. Tumor trailed uninvolved adjacent lung in T cell clonality, which peaked there. Overall survival was longer when the density of T cells in the blood was higher.

The sequence was collected from a female donor aged 60 or older with stage II squamous cell lung carcinoma. Sequenced material: peripheral blood, taken before any cancer treatment.

This CDR3 is CASSLSSGPDTQYF. The CDR3 DNA follows: TGTGCCAGCAGCTTATCTTCTGGGCCAGATACGCAGTATTTT. The chain uses TRBV7-6 and TRBJ2-3; D unresolved. Germline V gene lookup returns CDR1 SGHVS and CDR2 FNYEAQ. There are 14 residues in the CDR3. V lost 2 bases and J lost 4, with 10 bases in between.